This T cell receptor beta chain was sequenced during a study of T cell responses to AZD1222 COVID-19 vaccine. With respect to this clone: No antigen is known for it.

Profiling relied on immunoSEQ multiplex PCR, and the TCRdb table lists in-frame clones only, not all of them. The table includes roughly 100,000 clones, roughly 88% detected once. It was second doses at about 4 or about 12 weeks that were pooled. This CDR3 comprises 13 residues. V lost 5 bases, J lost 6 bases, and 11 bases lay in between. Overall study results and limits: Baseline seropositivity occurred in only a handful of AZD1222 recipients. Targeting of unmutated variant regions was reportedly seen in nearly half of spike-specific TCRs. Researchers took repertoire samples only after the peak T cell response had come.

The material was peripheral blood, obtained 28 days after the second AZD1222 dose. The V call is TRBV12-3 or TRBV12-4, the J call TRBJ2-1; a possible D gene is TRBD2 (6 bases). This clonotype originated in an adult who received the AZD1222 COVID-19 vaccine. The CDR3, as DNA: TGTGCCAGCAGTCTCGGGGGTCCCAATGAGCAGTTCTTC. It yields the protein CASSLGGPNEQFF.